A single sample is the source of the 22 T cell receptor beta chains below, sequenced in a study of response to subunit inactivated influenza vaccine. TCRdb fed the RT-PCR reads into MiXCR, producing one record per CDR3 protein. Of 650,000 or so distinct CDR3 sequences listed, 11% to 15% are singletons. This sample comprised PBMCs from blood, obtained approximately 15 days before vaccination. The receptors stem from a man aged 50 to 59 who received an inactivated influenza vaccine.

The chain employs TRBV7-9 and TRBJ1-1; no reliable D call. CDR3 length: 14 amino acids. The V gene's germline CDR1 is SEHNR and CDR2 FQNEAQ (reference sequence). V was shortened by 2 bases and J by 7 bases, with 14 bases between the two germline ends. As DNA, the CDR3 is TGTGCCAGCAGCTTATGGGCCGCGGAATTTGAAGCTTTCTTT. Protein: CASSLWAAEFEAFF.

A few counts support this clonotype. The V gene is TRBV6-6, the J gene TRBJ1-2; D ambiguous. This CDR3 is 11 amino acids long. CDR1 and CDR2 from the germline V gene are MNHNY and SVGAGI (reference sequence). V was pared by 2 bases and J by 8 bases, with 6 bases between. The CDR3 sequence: CASSYGRGYTF. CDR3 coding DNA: TGTGCCAGCAGTTACGGGCGGGGCTACACCTTC.

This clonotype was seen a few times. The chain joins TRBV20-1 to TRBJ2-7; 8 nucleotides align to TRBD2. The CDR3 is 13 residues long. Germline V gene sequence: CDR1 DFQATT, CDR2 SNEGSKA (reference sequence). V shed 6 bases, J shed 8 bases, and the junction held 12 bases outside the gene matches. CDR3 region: CSAPTPGGQKQYF. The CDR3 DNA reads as TGCAGTGCACCGACCCCGGGAGGGCAAAAGCAGTACTTC.

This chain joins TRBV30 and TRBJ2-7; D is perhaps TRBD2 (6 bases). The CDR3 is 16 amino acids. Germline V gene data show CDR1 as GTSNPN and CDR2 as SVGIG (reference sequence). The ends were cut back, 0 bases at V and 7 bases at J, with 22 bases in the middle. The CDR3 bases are TGTGCCTGGAGTGTACAGGCAGGAGGGCCGGGGCAAGAGCAGTACTTC. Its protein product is CAWSVQAGGPGQEQYF. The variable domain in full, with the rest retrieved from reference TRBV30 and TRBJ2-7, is SQTIHQWPATLVQPVGSPLSLECTVEGTSNPNLYWYRQAAGRGLQLLFYSVGIGQISSEVPQNLSASRPQDRQFILSSKKLLLSDSGFYLCAWSVQAGGPGQEQYFGPGTRLTVT.

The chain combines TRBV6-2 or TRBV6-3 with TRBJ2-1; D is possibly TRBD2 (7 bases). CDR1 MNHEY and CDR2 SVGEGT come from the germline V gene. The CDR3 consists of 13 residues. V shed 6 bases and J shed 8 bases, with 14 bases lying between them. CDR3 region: CASRKGGDHEQFF. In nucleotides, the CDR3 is TGTGCCAGCAGGAAAGGGGGGGACCATGAGCAGTTCTTC.

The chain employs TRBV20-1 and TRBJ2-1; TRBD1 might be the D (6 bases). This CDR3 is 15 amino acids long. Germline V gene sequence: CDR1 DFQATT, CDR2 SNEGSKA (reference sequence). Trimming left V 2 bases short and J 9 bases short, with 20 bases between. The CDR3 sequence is CSARPQGPPKGEQFF. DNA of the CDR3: TGCAGTGCTAGACCACAGGGCCCCCCAAAGGGTGAGCAGTTCTTC.

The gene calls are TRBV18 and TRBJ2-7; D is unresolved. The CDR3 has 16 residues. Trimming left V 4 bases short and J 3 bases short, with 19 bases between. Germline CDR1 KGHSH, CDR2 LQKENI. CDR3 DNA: TGTGCCAGCTCACTCAAATCAGCATCGAGTAGCTACGAGCAGTACTTC. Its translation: CASSLKSASSSYEQYF.

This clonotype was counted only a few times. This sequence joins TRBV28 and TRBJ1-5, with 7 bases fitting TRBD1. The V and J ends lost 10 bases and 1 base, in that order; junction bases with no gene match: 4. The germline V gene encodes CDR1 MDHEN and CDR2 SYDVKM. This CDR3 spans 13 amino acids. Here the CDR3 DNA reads TGTGCCACAGGGGGGTACAGCAATCAGCCCCAGCATTTT. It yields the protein CATGGYSNQPQHF. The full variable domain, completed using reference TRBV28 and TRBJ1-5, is DVKVTQSSRYLVKRTGEKVFLECVQDMDHENMFWYRQDPGLGLRLIYFSYDVKMKEKGDIPEGYSVSREKKERFSLILESASTNQTSMYLCATGGYSNQPQHFGDGTRLSIL.

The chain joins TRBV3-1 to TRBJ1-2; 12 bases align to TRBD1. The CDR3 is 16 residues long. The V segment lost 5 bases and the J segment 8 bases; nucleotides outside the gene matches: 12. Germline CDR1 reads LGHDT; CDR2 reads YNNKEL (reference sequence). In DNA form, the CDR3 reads TGTGCCAGCAGCGGAGGTCCGGGACAGGGGGCATGGGGCTACACCTTC. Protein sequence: CASSGGPGQGAWGYTF.

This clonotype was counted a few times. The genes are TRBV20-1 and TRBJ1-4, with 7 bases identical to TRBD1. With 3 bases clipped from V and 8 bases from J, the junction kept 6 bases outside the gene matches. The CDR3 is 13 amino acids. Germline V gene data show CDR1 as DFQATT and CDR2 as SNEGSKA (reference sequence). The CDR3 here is CSASRQGDEKLFF. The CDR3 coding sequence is TGCAGTGCTAGCAGACAGGGTGACGAAAAACTGTTTTTT.

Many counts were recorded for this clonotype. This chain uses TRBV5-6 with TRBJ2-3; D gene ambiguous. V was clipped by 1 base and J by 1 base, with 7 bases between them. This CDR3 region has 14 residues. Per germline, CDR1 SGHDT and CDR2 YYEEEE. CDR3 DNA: TGTGCCAGCAGCTTGACCGGCCGCACAGATACGCAGTATTTT. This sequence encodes CASSLTGRTDTQYF.

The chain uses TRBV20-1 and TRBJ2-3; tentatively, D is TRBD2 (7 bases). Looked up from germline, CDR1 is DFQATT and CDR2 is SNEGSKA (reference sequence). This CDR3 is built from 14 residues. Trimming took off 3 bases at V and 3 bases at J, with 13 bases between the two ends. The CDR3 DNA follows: TGCAGTGCTAGTCAGGGGACTAAAACAGATACGCAGTATTTT. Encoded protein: CSASQGTKTDTQYF.

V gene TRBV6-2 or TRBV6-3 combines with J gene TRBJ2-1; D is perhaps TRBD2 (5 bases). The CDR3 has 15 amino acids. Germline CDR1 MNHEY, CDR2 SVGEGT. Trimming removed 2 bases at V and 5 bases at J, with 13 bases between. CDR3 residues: CASSYGGFDHNEQFF. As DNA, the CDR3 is TGTGCCAGCAGTTACGGCGGGTTCGACCACAATGAGCAGTTCTTC.

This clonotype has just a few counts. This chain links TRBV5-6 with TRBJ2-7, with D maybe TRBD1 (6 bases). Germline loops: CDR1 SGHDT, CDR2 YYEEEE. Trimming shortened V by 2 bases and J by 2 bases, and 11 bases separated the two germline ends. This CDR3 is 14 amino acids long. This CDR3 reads CASSFSRQAYEQYF. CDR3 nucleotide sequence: TGTGCCAGCAGCTTCTCCCGACAGGCCTACGAGCAGTACTTC.

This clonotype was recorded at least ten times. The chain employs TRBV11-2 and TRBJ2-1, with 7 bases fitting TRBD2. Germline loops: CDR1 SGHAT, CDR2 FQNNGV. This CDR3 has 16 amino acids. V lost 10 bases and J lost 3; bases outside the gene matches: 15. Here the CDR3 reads CATARGPAGNYNEQFF. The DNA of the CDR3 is TGTGCCACCGCCCGAGGTCCAGCGGGAAACTACAATGAGCAGTTCTTC. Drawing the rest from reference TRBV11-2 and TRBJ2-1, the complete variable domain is EAGVAQSPRYKIIEKRQSVAFWCNPISGHATLYWYQQILGQGPKLLIQFQNNGVVDDSQLPKDRFSAERLKGVDSTLKIQPAKLEDSAVYLCATARGPAGNYNEQFFGPGTRLTVL.

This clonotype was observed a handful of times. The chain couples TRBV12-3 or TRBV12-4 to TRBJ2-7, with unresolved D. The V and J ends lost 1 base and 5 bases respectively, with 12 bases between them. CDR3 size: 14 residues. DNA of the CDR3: TGTGCCAGCAGTTTAGAGTCGGCTTCCGACGAGCAGTACTTC. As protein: CASSLESASDEQYF.

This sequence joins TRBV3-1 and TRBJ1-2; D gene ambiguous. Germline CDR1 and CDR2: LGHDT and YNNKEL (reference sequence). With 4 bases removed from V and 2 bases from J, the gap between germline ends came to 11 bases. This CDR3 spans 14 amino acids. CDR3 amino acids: CASSPREVNYGYTF. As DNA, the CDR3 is TGTGCCAGCAGCCCCCGAGAGGTCAACTATGGCTACACCTTC.

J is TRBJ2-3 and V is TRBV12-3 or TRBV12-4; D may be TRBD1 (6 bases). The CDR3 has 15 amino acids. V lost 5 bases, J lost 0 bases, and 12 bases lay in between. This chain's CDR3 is CASSEDSASTDTQYF. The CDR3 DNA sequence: TGTGCCAGCAGTGAGGACAGTGCTAGCACAGATACGCAGTATTTT.

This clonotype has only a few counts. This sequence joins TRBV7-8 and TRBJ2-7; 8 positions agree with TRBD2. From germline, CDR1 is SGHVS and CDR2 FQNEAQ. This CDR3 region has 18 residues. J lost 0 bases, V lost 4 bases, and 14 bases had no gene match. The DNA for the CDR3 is TGTGCCAGCAGCTCTCTTGCCGCAGGACTAGCTCCCTCCTACGAGCAGTACTTC. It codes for CASSSLAAGLAPSYEQYF.

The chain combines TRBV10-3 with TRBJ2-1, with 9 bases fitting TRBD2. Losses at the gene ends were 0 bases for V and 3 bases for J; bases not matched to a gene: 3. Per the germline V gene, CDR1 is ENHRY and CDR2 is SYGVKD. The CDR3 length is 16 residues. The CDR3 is CAISESSSGSYNEQFF. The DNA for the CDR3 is TGTGCCATCAGTGAGTCGAGTAGCGGGAGCTACAATGAGCAGTTCTTC.

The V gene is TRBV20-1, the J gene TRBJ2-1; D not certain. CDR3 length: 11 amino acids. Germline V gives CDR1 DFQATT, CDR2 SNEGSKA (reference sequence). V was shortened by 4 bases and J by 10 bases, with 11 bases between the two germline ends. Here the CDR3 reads CSATMTSEQFF. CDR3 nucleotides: TGCAGTGCTACAATGACAAGCGAGCAGTTCTTC.

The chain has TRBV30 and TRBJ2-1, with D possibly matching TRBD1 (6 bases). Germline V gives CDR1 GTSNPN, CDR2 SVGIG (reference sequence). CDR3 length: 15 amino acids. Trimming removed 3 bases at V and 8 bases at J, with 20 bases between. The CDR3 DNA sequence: TGTGCCTGGAGCGAGCTCTCCGGTCAGGGGTATGAGCAGTTCTTC. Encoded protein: CAWSELSGQGYEQFF.